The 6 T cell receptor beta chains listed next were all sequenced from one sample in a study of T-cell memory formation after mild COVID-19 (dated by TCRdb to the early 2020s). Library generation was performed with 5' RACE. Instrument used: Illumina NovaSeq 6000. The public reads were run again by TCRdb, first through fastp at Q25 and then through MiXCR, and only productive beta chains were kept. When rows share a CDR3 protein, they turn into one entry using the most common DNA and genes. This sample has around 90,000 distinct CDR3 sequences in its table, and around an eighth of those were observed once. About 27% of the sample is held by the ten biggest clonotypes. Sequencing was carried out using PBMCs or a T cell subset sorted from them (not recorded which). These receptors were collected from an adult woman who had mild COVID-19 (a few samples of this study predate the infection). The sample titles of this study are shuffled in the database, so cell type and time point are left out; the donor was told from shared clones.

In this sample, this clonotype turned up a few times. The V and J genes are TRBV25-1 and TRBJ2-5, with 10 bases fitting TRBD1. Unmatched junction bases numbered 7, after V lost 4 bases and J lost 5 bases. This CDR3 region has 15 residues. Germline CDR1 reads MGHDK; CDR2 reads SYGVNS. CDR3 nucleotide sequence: TGTGCCAGCAGTGGGAGACAGGGGGCCGGGGAGACCCAGTACTTC. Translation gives CASSGRQGAGETQYF.

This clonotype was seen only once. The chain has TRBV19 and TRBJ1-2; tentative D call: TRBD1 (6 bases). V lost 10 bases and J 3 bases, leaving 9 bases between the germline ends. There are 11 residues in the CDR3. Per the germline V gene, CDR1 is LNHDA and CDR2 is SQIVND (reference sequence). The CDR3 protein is CATGGHYGYTF. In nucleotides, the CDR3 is TGTGCCACCGGGGGGCACTATGGCTACACCTTC.

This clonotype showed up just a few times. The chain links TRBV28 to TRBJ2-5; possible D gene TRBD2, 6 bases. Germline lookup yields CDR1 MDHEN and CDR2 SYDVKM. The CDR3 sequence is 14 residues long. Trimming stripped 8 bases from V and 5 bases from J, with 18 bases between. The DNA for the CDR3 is TGTGCCAGCCGCCGGCGGGGCGCCTGGGAGACCCAGTACTTC. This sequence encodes CASRRRGAWETQYF.

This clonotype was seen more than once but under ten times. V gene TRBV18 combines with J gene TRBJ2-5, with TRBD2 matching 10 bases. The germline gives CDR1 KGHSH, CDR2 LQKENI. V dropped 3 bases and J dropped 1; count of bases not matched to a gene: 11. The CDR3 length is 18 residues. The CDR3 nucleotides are TGTGCCAGCTCACCCCCCTCGGATCTAGCGGGAGTCCAAGAGACCCAGTACTTC. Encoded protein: CASSPPSDLAGVQETQYF.

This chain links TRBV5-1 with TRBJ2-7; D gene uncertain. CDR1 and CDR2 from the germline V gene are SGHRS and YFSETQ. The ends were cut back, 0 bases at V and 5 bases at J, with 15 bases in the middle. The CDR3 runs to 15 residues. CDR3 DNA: TGCGCCAGCAGCTTGGCCAGTGACGCTGGAAACGAGCAGTACTTC. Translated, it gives CASSLASDAGNEQYF.

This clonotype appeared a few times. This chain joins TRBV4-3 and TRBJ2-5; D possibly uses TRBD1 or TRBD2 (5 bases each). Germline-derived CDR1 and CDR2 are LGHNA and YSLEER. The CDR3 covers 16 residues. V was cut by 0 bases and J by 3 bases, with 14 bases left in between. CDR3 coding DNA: TGCGCCAGCAGCCAAGACTACCGGGACGCCAAAGAGACCCAGTACTTC. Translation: CASSQDYRDAKETQYF.